This T cell receptor (beta chain) was profiled in a study of response to subunit inactivated influenza vaccine. TCRdb reprocessed the RT-PCR reads via MiXCR and lists one record per CDR3 protein. The sample consists of around 750,000 distinct CDR3 sequences, 21% of them appearing once. The CDR3 is 16 amino acids. CDR1 and CDR2 (germline): MNHEY, SMNVEV (reference sequence). With 5 bases clipped from V and 8 bases from J, the junction kept 17 bases outside the gene matches. This sequence joins TRBV27 and TRBJ1-1, with 7 bases that match TRBD1. This receptor was taken from a man aged 50-59 years who received an inactivated influenza vaccine. The starting material was PBMCs from blood, obtained about 5 days after vaccination. This CDR3 is CASSLWTGAGRAEAFF. As DNA, the CDR3 is TGTGCCAGCAGTCTCTGGACAGGAGCTGGTAGGGCGGAAGCTTTCTTT.